This record concerns one T cell receptor (beta chain) sequence. Its antigen is still unknown. The sample comes from a study of beta chain features in type 1 diabetes. Overall study findings and caveats: Within each of all four CD4+ subsets, Type 1 diabetes patients had TCRB CDR3s that were moderately but significantly shorter.

Isolated RNA was reverse transcribed in full, so expressed TCRB transcripts were sequenced. The method was immunoSEQ multiplex PCR; TCRdb's version includes in-frame clones alone and lacks a portion of them. The profile shows about 340,000 clones, 13% of them singletons. This CDR3 has 14 residues. V dropped 3 bases and J dropped 0 bases, with 3 bases sitting between them. Germline-derived CDR1 and CDR2 are MGHRA and YSYEKL. This receptor was taken from a woman aged 18 to 35 with type 1 diabetes. The chain combines TRBV4-1 with TRBJ2-6; no clear D. Sequencing was carried out using naive CD4+ T cells from blood. This chain's CDR3 is CASSHRSGANVLTF. CDR3 coding DNA: TGCGCCAGCAGCCACCGCTCTGGGGCCAACGTCCTGACTTTC.